What follows describes a single TCR beta chain. Its antigen has not been determined. Base qualities are not provided; no much larger clone lies one nucleotide away. Looking up the germline V gene (reference sequence) yields CDR1 LNHDA and CDR2 SQIVND. CDR3 length: 13 amino acids, cysteine to phenylalanine. The CDR3 DNA has 39 bases and is translated from base 1. At the junction V is shortened by 1 base and J by 3 bases, with 6 bases in between. The sample originates from a study of beta chain features in type 1 diabetes (dated by TCRdb to the late 2010s). For the wider study: Mean age, gender distribution, total cell number and subset yield were not different between patients and healthy donors. A total of approximately 110,000,000 sorted cells were examined across all samples, and a strong correlation was observed between cell number per subset and RNA yield. In the study, TCRB repertoires of sorted circulating CD4+ T cell subsets from recently diagnosed type 1 diabetes patients were compared with those of matched healthy donors. Regulatory and stem cell-like memory subsets were isolated from only 8 patients and roughly eight healthy donors, whereas naive and central memory subsets came from all 30 or so donors. What the research found in general, with its limitations: Because cDNA was sequenced instead of genomic DNA, activated cells with high expression could be over-represented, although the groups did not differ in activation or CD3 levels. A moderate but significant shortening of TCRB CDR3 length was observed in type 1 diabetes patients in all four CD4+ subsets. Shorter templates might have been favored by PCR, but patient and control samples were amplified and corrected together, so both groups would have been affected equally by any skew. The naive, central memory and regulatory TCRB repertoires appeared to resemble one another more closely among patients than among healthy donors. HLA sub-analyses involved small numbers of individuals, so any influence of HLA type on TCRB rearrangement remained unresolved. Fewer insertions and more nucleotide deletions at VDJ recombination sites were observed in patients with type 1 diabetes, implying thymic rearrangement abnormalities.

A single peripheral blood draw of around 100 mL on average was collected from each donor into heparinised tubes. A BD FACSAria II and a panel including CD45RO, CCR7, CD25, CD127, CD95 and CD27 were used to sort naive, central memory, regulatory and stem cell-like memory CD4+ T cells. All sorted populations exceeded 95% purity. PBMCs were isolated immediately by Lymphoprep density gradient centrifugation and stained directly without culture. To minimize batch effects, samples were stained and sorted in pairs, one healthy donor with one patient per experiment. The High Capacity cDNA Reverse Transcription Kit was used to reverse transcribe all of the isolated RNA, meaning that expressed TCRB transcripts were what got sequenced. Naive, central memory and regulatory T cell samples underwent deep immunoSEQ sequencing, averaging around 3.7 million total reads per sample. Sorted cells were lysed in RLT buffer, and RNA was extracted using DNase-treated RNeasy Micro or Mini kits according to cell number. Each cell subset was processed on its own to prevent cross-contamination, while patient and healthy donor samples were processed together. Using the immunoSEQ multiplex PCR, TCRB sequences were amplified from cDNA into 87-bp fragments spanning the CDR3 region. Sequencing of the amplicons was performed on the Illumina HiSeq platform. The original methods were these. Synthetic template baselines were used to correct PCR bias computationally, reads within Hamming distance 2 were collapsed together, and singletons that could not be merged were discarded. Reads were aligned against IMGT to assign V, D and J genes, CDR3 length and insertions or deletions at six rearrangement sites. Within each subset, clonotype counts were normalized to the number of sorted cells before true diversity and Gini coefficients were calculated with the tcR R package. Repertoire sharing was quantified using the overlap coefficient calculated on TCRB nucleotide sequences. Out-of-frame TCRB sequences from naive cells were analyzed as a proxy for the pre-selection repertoire. Imported from immuneACCESS, the table was reduced by TCRdb to in-frame sequences with V and J called. These copies leave out some clones; in studies compared against another copy, an unresolved V gene accounts for under half, and the cause of the remainder is not known. V, J and clone size were drawn from that table, and D and trimming were deduced from the DNA. Across this sample there are about 700,000 clones, with around 15% seen only once. The ten largest clones take up approximately 0.021% of the sample.

The chain is assembled from TRBV19 and TRBJ1-1; no D gene call is confident. Material: naive CD4+ T cells from blood. The sample's cell subset or site, from its label and the paper: true naive CD4+ T cells. The TCR originated in a man aged 18-30 years with type 1 diabetes. The CDR3 has the sequence CASSIVEDTEAFF. At the DNA level, the sequence is TGTGCCAGTAGTATAGTTGAGGACACTGAAGCTTTCTTT.